Shown below are 11 T cell receptor beta chains from a single sample sequenced in a study of control samples from healthy donors and cancer patients. Sequencing used immunoSEQ multiplex PCR; TCRdb keeps in-frame clones, though not all of them. Of about 71,000 clones in the sample, around 92% were seen once. Source material: PBMCs. Receptor source: a man between 60 and 75 years old with lung cancer.

The rearrangement joins TRBV12-3 or TRBV12-4 to TRBJ1-1; D possibly corresponds to TRBD1 (6 bases). Trimming pared 8 bases from V and 3 bases from J, leaving 13 bases between. This CDR3 spans 13 amino acids. In nucleotides, the CDR3 is TGTGCCAGCGCAGGACAGCGTTACACTGAAGCTTTCTTT. Residues: CASAGQRYTEAFF.

The chain carries TRBV3-1 (or the pseudogene TRBV3-2) and TRBJ2-4; D gene unclear. Trimming took off 4 bases at V and 16 bases at J, with 14 bases between the two ends. The CDR3 is 11 amino acids. The germline CDR1 and CDR2 sequences are LGHDT and YNNKEL (reference sequence). The chain's CDR3 is CASSRQGRFYF. The CDR3 DNA reads TGTGCCAGCAGCCGACAAGGACGCTTCTACTTC.

This clone appeared a few times. The genes are TRBV6-5 and TRBJ1-2; D gene unclear. Germline values: CDR1 MNHEY, CDR2 SVGAGI. Trimming left V 8 bases short and J 0 bases short, with 10 bases between. The CDR3 extends over 13 amino acids. The CDR3 spells CASGRTSNYGYTF. CDR3 nucleotide sequence: TGTGCCAGCGGCAGGACTTCTAACTATGGCTACACCTTC.

The genes are TRBV6-5 and TRBJ1-5; tentative D call: TRBD1 (6 bases). The CDR3 covers 15 residues. The V gene lost 5 bases and the J gene lost 7 bases, with 18 bases spanning the gap. The germline CDR1 and CDR2 sequences are MNHEY and SVGAGI. The CDR3 here is CASSTTGTGWQPQHF. As DNA, the CDR3 is TGTGCCAGCAGTACGACAGGAACCGGTTGGCAGCCCCAGCATTTT.

The CDR3 region has the DNA TGTGCCAGCAGCGTAGAAGGAGGAAGTTTTGAAGCTTTCTTT. It translates to CASSVEGGSFEAFF. V and J are TRBV9 and TRBJ1-1; D is undetermined. Germline assignment: CDR1 SGDLS and CDR2 YYNGEE. V was cut by 0 bases and J by 7 bases, with 13 bases left in between. This CDR3 is built from 14 residues.

The rearrangement links TRBV2 to TRBJ2-3; 10 positions agree with TRBD2. V shed 1 base and J 10 bases; nucleotides not matched to a gene: 5. The germline V gene encodes CDR1 SNHLY and CDR2 FYNNEI. The CDR3 spans 14 residues. CDR3 protein: CASSEEERGGSQYF. CDR3 sequence (DNA): TGTGCCAGCAGTGAAGAGGAGCGGGGGGGTTCGCAGTATTTT.

The CDR3 nucleotides read TGTGCCAGCAGTGCGCTAGCGGGGGGGTCGAACACCGGGGAGCTGTTTTTT. Encoded protein: CASSALAGGSNTGELFF. V and J are TRBV6-1 and TRBJ2-2, with 12 bases matching TRBD2. The CDR3 contains 17 residues. Germline V gene lookup returns CDR1 MNHNS and CDR2 SASEGT. Trimming took 4 bases from V and 0 from J; bases not matched to a gene: 3.

The V gene is TRBV7-3, the J gene TRBJ2-1; 16 nucleotides line up with TRBD2. CDR1 and CDR2 from the germline V gene are SGHTA and FQGTGA. V lost 4 bases and J lost 5; bases outside the gene matches: 2. This CDR3 is built from 16 residues. The CDR3 DNA reads as TGTGCCAGCAGCTACGGGACTAGCGGGGGGGACAATGAGCAGTTCTTC. It is translated as CASSYGTSGGDNEQFF.

The chain links TRBV5-1 to TRBJ2-3; no definite D call. This CDR3 is built from 14 residues. The germline V and J ends were trimmed by 0 bases and 1 base, with 6 bases remaining between them. The V gene's germline CDR1 is SGHRS and CDR2 YFSETQ. The CDR3 DNA follows: TGCGCCAGCAGCTTGGCACGGGGCACAGATACGCAGTATTTT. Translating gives CASSLARGTDTQYF. Filled out from reference TRBV5-1 and TRBJ2-3, the complete variable domain reads KAGVTQTPRYLIKTRGQQVTLSCSPISGHRSVSWYQQTPGQGLQFLFEYFSETQRNKGNFPGRFSGRQFSNSRSEMNVSTLELGDSALYLCASSLARGTDTQYFGPGTRLTVL.

V and J are TRBV12-1 and TRBJ1-3; no DNA check was done on the table's D call, TRBD1. TRBV12-1 is annotated as a pseudogene. The CDR3 loop spans 19 amino acids. CDR3 sequence reads: CASSFADPGQDYSGNTIYF. DNA of the CDR3: TGTGCCAGCAGCTTCGCGGATCCGGGACAGGACTACTCTGGAAACACCATATATTTT.

The rearrangement links TRBV6-1 to TRBJ1-5; no reliable D call. CDR3 length equals 14 residues. Trimming took off 2 bases at V and 2 bases at J, with 7 bases between the two ends. Germline V gene sequence: CDR1 MNHNS, CDR2 SASEGT. The CDR3 here is CASSEQAGNQPQHF. CDR3 in DNA: TGTGCCAGCAGTGAACAGGCAGGCAATCAGCCCCAGCATTTT.